What follows is one T cell receptor (beta chain) and its context. Germline and junction disagree at one end, which may indicate a read error. CDR1 and CDR2 (germline): SEHNR, FQNEAQ (reference sequence). This CDR3 has 15 amino acids. This sample is part of a study of cytomegalovirus exposure and HLA in healthy donors. The PCR employed 60 Vbeta primers together with 13 Jbeta primers. Sequenced by immunoSEQ multiplex PCR; TCRdb stores in-frame clones only, minus some. The table lists 150,000 or so clones, 65% to 90% of them singletons, with 6.5% to 7.5% in the top ten. This receptor was identified in a woman between 45 and 60 years old in good health and CMV-seropositive. The chain joins TRBV7-9 to TRBJ1-2; 7 nucleotides align to TRBD1. What was sequenced was PBMCs. The CDR3 reads CSSSSWDSPNYGYTF. In DNA form, the CDR3 reads TGTTCCAGCAGCTCCTGGGACAGCCCTAACTATGGCTACACCTTC.